The TCR beta chain under discussion was sequenced for a study of T cells in Graves' hyperthyroidism and ophthalmopathy (dated by TCRdb to between 2018 and 2021). Study-wide context: Peripheral blood was collected at initial diagnosis, before any treatment. An independent validation cohort of around 19 hyperthyroidism patients and more than 15 patients who later progressed to ophthalmopathy tested prospective prediction of ophthalmopathy. The study also compared thyroid tissue and blood T-cell repertoires from several Graves' hyperthyroidism patients. Following sampling, methimazole starting at 30 mg daily was given to hyperthyroidism patients, and high-dose intravenous methylprednisolone was given to ophthalmopathy patients. The roughly 91 discovery patients were randomly split 7:3 into training and test sets. The paper describes TCR Vbeta CDR3 sequencing of 120 to 150 peripheral blood samples, made up of fewer than 50 ophthalmopathy patients, 70 to 80 hyperthyroidism patients and 17 progressor patients. TCR V-J signatures able to tell the groups apart were searched for in a discovery cohort of some 100 patients, of whom more than 40 had Graves' ophthalmopathy and roughly 59 had stable Graves' hyperthyroidism.

Amplification of TCR beta CDR3 regions was carried out from RNA transcripts. The first round of RT-PCR for the TCR CDR3 was performed with the HTBI primer set and the Qiagen OneStep RT-PCR kit. Libraries were constructed in a second round of multiplex PCR, after which size selection and purification were performed. Paired-end sequencing of the libraries was performed with 100 bp reads on an Illumina HiSeq2000. On the study's bioinformatics: Raw data were processed with SOAPnuke, discarding reads with adapters, uncalled bases, mean Phred below 15, or no exact constant-primer or identifier match. High-quality paired reads were merged using COPE v1.2.5, and each unique nucleotide sequence was defined as a clonotype. MiTCR v1.1 was used to align clonotypes to the IMGT TRBV, TRBD and TRBJ reference segments. The analysis included only V-J combinations with a frequency above 0.0001, which together covered around 99% of the repertoires. A TCS score was defined as the ratio of F50 (clonal expansion) to E x V (chaos), with BLOSUM62-based TCRdist applied between CDR3 peptides within each V-J. Welch's t-statistics and random forest reduced around 520 V-J features to 10 to 15, which were used in a naive Bayes classifier (R e1071). TCRdb ran its own pipeline on the public reads, namely fastp trimming at Q25 and MiXCR clone calling, and kept in-frame beta chains. When rows share a CDR3 protein, they turn into one entry using the most common DNA and genes. None of the V and J calls come from the authors' own analysis; TCRdb made them. In all, the sample holds roughly 640,000 distinct CDR3 sequences, and roughly a sixth of those were seen once. The ten largest clones take up about 3.5% of the sample.

As to this clonotype: It lacks a known antigen. Per-nucleotide qualities are absent, and no much larger clonotype sits a single base away.

Results the study describes overall, beyond this receptor: Sample size was not statistically predetermined, and blinding of investigators to group allocation was not performed. Blood samples also contained most of the expanded thyroid clonotypes (frequency above 0.001), which suggests that blood repertoires may reflect thyroid immune responses. During validation, the model predicted progression to ophthalmopathy a median of approximately six months ahead of onset, with around 71% sensitivity and about 75% specificity. Ophthalmopathy was separated from stable hyperthyroidism by a 13 V-J signature model, with about 88% sensitivity and just over 81% specificity obtained in cross-validation and 80%/75% obtained in testing.

CDR1 and CDR2 (MNHEY, SVGEGT) derive from the germline V gene. Including cysteine and phenylalanine, the CDR3 has 16 amino acids. Only CDR3 DNA remains: 48 bases, in frame from the first base. From V the trimming removes 5 bases and from J it removes 3 bases, while the gene matches leave 3 bases of the junction unaccounted for. Ophthalmopathy patients had moderately to severely active disease, Clinical Activity Score of at least 3, NOSPECS grade of at least 4, and duration under 3 months. Patients with uncontrolled infections, other autoimmune diseases, pregnancy or lactation were excluded. Diagnoses relied on clinical symptoms, serum thyroxine and TRAb, thyroid ultrasound and orbital computed tomography. PBMCs were isolated from around 10 ml of fresh peripheral blood by Ficoll-Paque density gradient centrifugation. Total RNA was extracted with Trizol reagent, and quality was checked on an Agilent 2100 Bioanalyzer.

Recombination joined TRBV6-2 or TRBV6-3 with TRBJ2-2; the junction holds 13 bases that match TRBD2. Sample: blood. This TCR was sampled from a woman between 40 and 55 years old with Graves' ophthalmopathy. The encoded CDR3 is CASSGLAGADTGELFF. The DNA reads as follows: TGTGCCAGCAGTGGACTAGCGGGAGCTGACACCGGGGAGCTGTTTTTT.